The rows below give T cell receptor beta chains drawn from one sample of a study of cytomegalovirus exposure and HLA in healthy donors. Method: immunoSEQ multiplex PCR; TCRdb's copy keeps in-frame clones and lacks some. Among roughly 170,000 clones listed, 65% to 75% were seen once. The specimen was PBMCs. These receptors all stem from a girl aged 10-17 years in good health and CMV-seronegative. Each CDR3 is given with its conserved first and last residue. Fields, in order: CDR3 protein, V gene, CDR3 length, J gene.

CDR3 protein: CASTDRTESYNEQFF; V gene: TRBV11-2; CDR3 length: 15; J gene: TRBJ2-1
CDR3 protein: CASRMTGEIYNEQFF; V gene: TRBV5-1; CDR3 length: 15; J gene: TRBJ2-1
CDR3 protein: CSVDPANLQETQYF; V gene: TRBV29-1; CDR3 length: 14; J gene: TRBJ2-5
CDR3 protein: CASSPPAGYAFF; V gene: TRBV25-1; CDR3 length: 12; J gene: TRBJ1-1
CDR3 protein: CSVRGLATNTGELFF; V gene: TRBV29-1; CDR3 length: 15; J gene: TRBJ2-2
CDR3 protein: CSVVSPATRLYGYTF; V gene: TRBV29-1; CDR3 length: 15; J gene: TRBJ1-2
CDR3 protein: CAISVEDYSYGYTF; V gene: TRBV10-3; CDR3 length: 14; J gene: TRBJ1-2
CDR3 protein: CASSLFVEDTQYF; V gene: TRBV27; CDR3 length: 13; J gene: TRBJ2-3
CDR3 protein: CASSPPMIARETQYF; V gene: TRBV18; CDR3 length: 15; J gene: TRBJ2-5
CDR3 protein: CASSEVGSGANVLTF; V gene: TRBV6-1; CDR3 length: 15; J gene: TRBJ2-6
CDR3 protein: CASGRQRGVFSSTDTQYF; V gene: TRBV5-4; CDR3 length: 18; J gene: TRBJ2-3
CDR3 protein: CASSLGGGTEAFF; V gene: TRBV5-1; CDR3 length: 13; J gene: TRBJ1-1
CDR3 protein: CATSSADRVKGYGYTF; V gene: TRBV15; CDR3 length: 16; J gene: TRBJ1-2
CDR3 protein: CATSLGAGGQETQYF; V gene: TRBV10-3; CDR3 length: 15; J gene: TRBJ2-5
CDR3 protein: CASSPLPGAQETQYF; V gene: TRBV7-3; CDR3 length: 15; J gene: TRBJ2-5
CDR3 protein: CASSAQSDGEQYF; V gene: TRBV6-4; CDR3 length: 13; J gene: TRBJ2-7
CDR3 protein: CAISPQGDSNQPQHF; V gene: TRBV10-3; CDR3 length: 15; J gene: TRBJ1-5
CDR3 protein: CASSSGGMLYGYTF; V gene: TRBV5-1; CDR3 length: 14; J gene: TRBJ1-2
CDR3 protein: CASSVESGGLGQPQHF; V gene: TRBV2; CDR3 length: 16; J gene: TRBJ1-5
CDR3 protein: CASSLGTGTEAFF; V gene: TRBV7-9; CDR3 length: 13; J gene: TRBJ1-1
CDR3 protein: CASSQTSIQDTQYF; V gene: TRBV4-1; CDR3 length: 14; J gene: TRBJ2-3
CDR3 protein: CASSRSGGTSDTQYF; V gene: TRBV6-4; CDR3 length: 15; J gene: TRBJ2-3
CDR3 protein: CASTNLAGAVYEQYF; V gene: TRBV7-9; CDR3 length: 15; J gene: TRBJ2-7
CDR3 protein: CASSVGEDISNYGYNF; V gene: TRBV9; CDR3 length: 16; J gene: TRBJ1-2
CDR3 protein: CASSDPRGGAGEKLFF; V gene: TRBV2; CDR3 length: 16; J gene: TRBJ1-4
CDR3 protein: CASSYSSYNSPLHF; V gene: TRBV27; CDR3 length: 14; J gene: TRBJ1-6
CDR3 protein: CASSLAGANTGELFF; V gene: TRBV5-4; CDR3 length: 15; J gene: TRBJ2-2
CDR3 protein: CASSAPSTSPGELFF; V gene: TRBV6-1; CDR3 length: 15; J gene: TRBJ2-2
CDR3 protein: CASSIKPFPRGAFF; V gene: TRBV25-1; CDR3 length: 14; J gene: TRBJ1-1
CDR3 protein: CASSTDRSSGNTIYF; V gene: TRBV7-8; CDR3 length: 15; J gene: TRBJ1-3
CDR3 protein: CASSRSDSNQPQHF; V gene: TRBV6-5; CDR3 length: 14; J gene: TRBJ1-5
CDR3 protein: CASSQGSGGIYNSPLHF; V gene: TRBV5-6; CDR3 length: 17; J gene: TRBJ1-6
CDR3 protein: CASSYAGLANTIYF; V gene: TRBV6-5; CDR3 length: 14; J gene: TRBJ1-3
CDR3 protein: CASSLDRGGGYTF; V gene: TRBV6-1; CDR3 length: 13; J gene: TRBJ1-2
CDR3 protein: CASHTGTQYEQYF; V gene: TRBV5-1; CDR3 length: 13; J gene: TRBJ2-7
CDR3 protein: CASSPEDSNGYTF; V gene: TRBV5-1; CDR3 length: 13; J gene: TRBJ1-2
CDR3 protein: CASSESGRGSTDTQYF; V gene: TRBV25-1; CDR3 length: 16; J gene: TRBJ2-3
CDR3 protein: CASRIAVRGTQYF; V gene: TRBV6-5; CDR3 length: 13; J gene: TRBJ2-5
CDR3 protein: CASSAGQGDLGEKLFF; V gene: TRBV19; CDR3 length: 16; J gene: TRBJ1-4
CDR3 protein: CASKAQAANTIYF; V gene: TRBV2; CDR3 length: 13; J gene: TRBJ1-3
CDR3 protein: CASSLGDPAGGPYNEQFF; V gene: TRBV5-4; CDR3 length: 18; J gene: TRBJ2-1
CDR3 protein: CASSLYYNEQYF; V gene: TRBV28; CDR3 length: 12; J gene: TRBJ2-7
CDR3 protein: CASSLRRGSGNTIYF; V gene: TRBV14; CDR3 length: 15; J gene: TRBJ1-3
CDR3 protein: CATSSFRGAPNGYTF; V gene: TRBV19; CDR3 length: 15; J gene: TRBJ1-2
CDR3 protein: CASSWDAHRARSGNTIYF; V gene: TRBV7-6; CDR3 length: 18; J gene: TRBJ1-3
CDR3 protein: CACSPLYGSNQPQHF; V gene: TRBV6-1; CDR3 length: 15; J gene: TRBJ1-5
CDR3 protein: CASSFPFSEFYTF; V gene: TRBV19; CDR3 length: 13; J gene: TRBJ1-2
CDR3 protein: CASSPTPGAGYTF; V gene: TRBV18; CDR3 length: 13; J gene: TRBJ1-2
CDR3 protein: CAWSRQGGQPQHF; V gene: TRBV30; CDR3 length: 13; J gene: TRBJ1-5
CDR3 protein: CASSQGLYEQYF; V gene: TRBV4-1; CDR3 length: 12; J gene: TRBJ2-7